This TCR beta chain derives from a study of T-cell memory formation after mild COVID-19. TCRdb ran MiXCR on the 5' RACE reads and lists one entry per CDR3 protein. The sample has roughly 600,000 distinct CDR3 sequences; over 15% are singletons. The table lists this clonotype with a few counts. Trimming took 1 base from V and 7 from J, leaving 11 bases between them. The CDR3 runs 14 residues. Germline V gives CDR1 LGHNA, CDR2 YNFKEQ. The specimen sequenced was PBMCs or a T cell subset sorted from them (not recorded which). The rearrangement uses TRBV4-2 and TRBJ2-1; TRBD1 might be the D (7 bases). This receptor was identified in an adult woman who had mild COVID-19 (a few samples of this study predate the infection). Cell type and time point are not known. This chain's CDR3 is CASSQGDSGNEQFF. The CDR3 DNA sequence: TGTGCCAGCAGCCAAGGGGACAGCGGGAATGAGCAGTTCTTC.